The T cell receptor beta chain under discussion was sequenced for a study of graft-versus-host responses after intestinal transplantation. Study as a whole: Recipients got multivisceral, liver-intestinal, or isolated intestinal transplants.

Graft-derived tissue was subjected to processing to liberate intraepithelial and lamina propria lymphocytes. The study's findings and limits: Graft-versus-host to host-versus-graft clonal ratios in allografts were high in patients with graft-donor T cell macrochimerism. Recipient bone marrow held GvH clones, some seen earlier in ileum or blood. Early post-transplant declines in HvG were associated with peak levels of circulating GvH clones.

Germline V gene sequence: CDR1 MGHDK, CDR2 SYGVNS. Trimming took 5 bases from V and 7 from J; bases not matched to a gene: 8. The length of the CDR3 is 14 residues. Worth noting for this clone: What it binds is not known.

Only in-frame clones appear in the TCRdb table, and some are missing; sequencing was by immunoSEQ multiplex PCR. Of over 7,000 clones in the sample, around 67% are singletons; the top ten hold roughly 30%. This TCR derives from a human patient who received an intestinal transplant, so some T cells may come from the graft donor. Specimen: ileum tissue, collected roughly 490 days after intestinal transplant. This chain uses TRBV25-1 with TRBJ1-1; the match to TRBD1 covers 9 bases. The CDR3 here is CASSPEGQGGEAFF. The CDR3 nucleotides are TGTGCCAGCAGTCCCGAGGGACAGGGTGGTGAAGCTTTCTTT.